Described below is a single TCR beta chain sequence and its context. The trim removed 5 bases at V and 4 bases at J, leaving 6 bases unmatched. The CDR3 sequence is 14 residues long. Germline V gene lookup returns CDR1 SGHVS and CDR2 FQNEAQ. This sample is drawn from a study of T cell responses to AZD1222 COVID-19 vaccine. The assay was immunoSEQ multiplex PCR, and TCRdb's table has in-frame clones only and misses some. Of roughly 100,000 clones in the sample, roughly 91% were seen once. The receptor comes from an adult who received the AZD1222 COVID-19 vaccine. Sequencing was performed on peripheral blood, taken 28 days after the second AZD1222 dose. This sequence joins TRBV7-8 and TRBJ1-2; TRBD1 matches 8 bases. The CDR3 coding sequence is TGTGCCAGCAGCGTGGGGACAGGCAGCTATGGCTACACCTTC. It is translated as CASSVGTGSYGYTF.